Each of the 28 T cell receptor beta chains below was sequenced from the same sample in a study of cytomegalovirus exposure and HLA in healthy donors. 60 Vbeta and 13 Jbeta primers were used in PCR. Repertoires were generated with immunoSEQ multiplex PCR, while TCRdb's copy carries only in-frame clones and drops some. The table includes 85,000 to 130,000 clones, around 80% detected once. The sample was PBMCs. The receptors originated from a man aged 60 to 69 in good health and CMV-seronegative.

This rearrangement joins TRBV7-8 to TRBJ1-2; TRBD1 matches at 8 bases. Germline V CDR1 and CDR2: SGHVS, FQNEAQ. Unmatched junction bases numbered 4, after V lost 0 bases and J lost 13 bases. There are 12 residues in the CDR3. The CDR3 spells CASSLAGQASTF. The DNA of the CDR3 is TGTGCCAGCAGCTTAGCGGGACAGGCCTCCACCTTC.

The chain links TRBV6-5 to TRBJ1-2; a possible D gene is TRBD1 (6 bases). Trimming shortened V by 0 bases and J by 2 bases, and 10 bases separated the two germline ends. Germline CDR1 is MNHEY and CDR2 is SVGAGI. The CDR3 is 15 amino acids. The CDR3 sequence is CASSYSLTGNYGYTF. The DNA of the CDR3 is TGTGCCAGCAGTTACTCCCTCACAGGGAACTATGGCTACACCTTC.

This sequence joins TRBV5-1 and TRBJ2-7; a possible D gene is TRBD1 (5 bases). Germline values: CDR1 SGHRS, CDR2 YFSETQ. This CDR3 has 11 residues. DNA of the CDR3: TGCGCCAGCAGCGCAGGGCGGAAGAGTAGTGTC. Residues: CASSAGRKSSV.

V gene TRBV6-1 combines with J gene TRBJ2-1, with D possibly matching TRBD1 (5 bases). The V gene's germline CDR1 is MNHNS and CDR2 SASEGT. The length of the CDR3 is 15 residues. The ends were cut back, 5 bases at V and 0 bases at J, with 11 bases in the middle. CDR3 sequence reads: CASSLTGVSYNEQFF. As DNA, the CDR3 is TGTGCCAGCAGTCTAACAGGCGTCTCCTACAATGAGCAGTTCTTC.

The CDR3 spells CASSLTGGFSYEQYV. The DNA of the CDR3 is TGTGCCAGCAGTTTAACAGGGGGCTTCTCCTACGAGCAGTACGTC. The chain links TRBV27 to TRBJ2-7; 9 nucleotides align to TRBD1. The CDR3 covers 15 residues. CDR1 MNHEY and CDR2 SMNVEV come from the germline V gene (reference sequence). V trimming: 2 bases; J trimming: 0 bases; junction bases outside the gene matches: 2.

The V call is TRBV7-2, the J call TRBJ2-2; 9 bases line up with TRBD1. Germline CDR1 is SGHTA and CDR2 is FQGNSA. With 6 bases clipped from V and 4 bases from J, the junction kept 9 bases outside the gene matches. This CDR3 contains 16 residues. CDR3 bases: TGTGCCAGCAGGACAGACAGGGGGATTGGCACCGGGGAGCTGTTTTTT. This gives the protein CASRTDRGIGTGELFF.

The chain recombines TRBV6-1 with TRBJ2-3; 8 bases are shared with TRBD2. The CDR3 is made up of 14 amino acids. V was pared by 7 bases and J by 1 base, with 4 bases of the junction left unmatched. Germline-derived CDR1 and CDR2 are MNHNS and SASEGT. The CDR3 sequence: CASMAGGRTDTQYF. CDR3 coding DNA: TGTGCCAGCATGGCGGGGGGACGCACAGATACGCAGTATTTT.

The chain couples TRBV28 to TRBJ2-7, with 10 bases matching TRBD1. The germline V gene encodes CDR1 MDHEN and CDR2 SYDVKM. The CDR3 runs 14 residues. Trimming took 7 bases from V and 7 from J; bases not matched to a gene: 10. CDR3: CASTRRQGAKEQYF. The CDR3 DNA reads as TGTGCCAGCACGAGGCGACAGGGGGCGAAAGAGCAGTACTTC.

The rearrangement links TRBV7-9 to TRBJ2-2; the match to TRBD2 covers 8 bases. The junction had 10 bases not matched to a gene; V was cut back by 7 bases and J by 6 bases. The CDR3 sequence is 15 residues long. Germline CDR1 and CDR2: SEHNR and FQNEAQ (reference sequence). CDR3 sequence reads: CASNPGLVGPGELFF. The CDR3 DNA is TGTGCCAGCAACCCGGGACTAGTCGGGCCCGGGGAGCTGTTTTTT.

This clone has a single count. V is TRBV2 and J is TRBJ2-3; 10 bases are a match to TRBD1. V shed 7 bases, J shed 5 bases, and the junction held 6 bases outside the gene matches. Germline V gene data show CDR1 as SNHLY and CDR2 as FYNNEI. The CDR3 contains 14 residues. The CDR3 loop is CASNRDRGVDTQYF. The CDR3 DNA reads TGTGCCAGCAACCGGGACAGGGGAGTAGATACGCAGTATTTT.

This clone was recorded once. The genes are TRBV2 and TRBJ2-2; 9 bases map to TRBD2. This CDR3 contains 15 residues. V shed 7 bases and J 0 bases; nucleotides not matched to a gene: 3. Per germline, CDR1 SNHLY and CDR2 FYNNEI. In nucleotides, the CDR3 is TGTGCCAGCAACATAGCGGGGGCGAACACCGGGGAGCTGTTTTTT. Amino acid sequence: CASNIAGANTGELFF.

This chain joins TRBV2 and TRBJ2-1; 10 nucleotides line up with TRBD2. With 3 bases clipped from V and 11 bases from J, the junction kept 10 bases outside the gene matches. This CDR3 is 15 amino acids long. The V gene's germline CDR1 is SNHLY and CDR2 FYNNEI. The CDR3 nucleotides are TGTGCCAGCAGTGAGGGACAGCGGGGGGGCGTTAAGCAGTTCTTC. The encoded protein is CASSEGQRGGVKQFF.

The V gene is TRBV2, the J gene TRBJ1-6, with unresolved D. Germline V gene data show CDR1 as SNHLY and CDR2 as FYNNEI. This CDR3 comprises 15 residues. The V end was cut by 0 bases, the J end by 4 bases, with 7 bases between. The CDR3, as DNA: TGTGCCAGCAGTGAAGCTGAGGTGTATAATTCACCCCTCCACTTT. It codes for CASSEAEVYNSPLHF.

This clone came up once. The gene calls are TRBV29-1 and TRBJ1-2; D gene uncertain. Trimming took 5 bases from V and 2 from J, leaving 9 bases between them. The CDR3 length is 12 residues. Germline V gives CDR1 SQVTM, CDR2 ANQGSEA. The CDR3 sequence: CSVLRGNYGYTF. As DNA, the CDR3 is TGCAGCGTTCTAAGAGGAAACTATGGCTACACCTTC.

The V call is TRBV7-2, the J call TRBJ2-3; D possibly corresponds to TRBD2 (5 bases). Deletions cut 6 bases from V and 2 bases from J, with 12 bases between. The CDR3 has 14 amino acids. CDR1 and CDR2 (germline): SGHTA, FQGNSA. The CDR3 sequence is CASRGWGVTDTQYF. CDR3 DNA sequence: TGTGCCAGCAGGGGGTGGGGAGTCACAGATACGCAGTATTTT. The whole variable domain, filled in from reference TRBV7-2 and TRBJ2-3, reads GAGVSQSPSNKVTEKGKDVELRCDPISGHTALYWYRQSLGQGLEFLIYFQGNSAPDKSGLPSDRFSAERTGGSVSTLTIQRTQQEDSAVYLCASRGWGVTDTQYFGPGTRLTVL.

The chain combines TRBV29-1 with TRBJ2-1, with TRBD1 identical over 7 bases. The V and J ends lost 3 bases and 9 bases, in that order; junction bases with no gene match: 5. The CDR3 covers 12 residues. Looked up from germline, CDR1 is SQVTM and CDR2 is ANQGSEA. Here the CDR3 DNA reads TGCAGCGTTGACCAGACAGGGTTTGAGCAGTTCTTC. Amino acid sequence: CSVDQTGFEQFF.

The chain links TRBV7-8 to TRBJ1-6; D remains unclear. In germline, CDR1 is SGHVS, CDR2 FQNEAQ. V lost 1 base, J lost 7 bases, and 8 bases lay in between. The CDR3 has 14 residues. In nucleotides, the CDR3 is TGTGCCAGCAGCTTAGACAATTGGAATTCACCCCTCCACTTT. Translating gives CASSLDNWNSPLHF.

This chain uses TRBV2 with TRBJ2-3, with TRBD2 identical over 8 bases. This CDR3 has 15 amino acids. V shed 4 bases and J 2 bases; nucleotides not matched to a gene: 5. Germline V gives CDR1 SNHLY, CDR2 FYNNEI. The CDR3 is CASSVPSGYTDTQYF. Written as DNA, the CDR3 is TGTGCCAGCAGTGTTCCTAGCGGGTACACAGATACGCAGTATTTT.

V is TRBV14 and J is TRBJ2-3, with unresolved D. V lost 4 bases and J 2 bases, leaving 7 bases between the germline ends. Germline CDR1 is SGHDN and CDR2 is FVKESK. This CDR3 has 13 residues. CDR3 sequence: CASSLQITDTQYF. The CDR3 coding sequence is TGTGCCAGCAGCCTACAGATCACAGATACGCAGTATTTT.

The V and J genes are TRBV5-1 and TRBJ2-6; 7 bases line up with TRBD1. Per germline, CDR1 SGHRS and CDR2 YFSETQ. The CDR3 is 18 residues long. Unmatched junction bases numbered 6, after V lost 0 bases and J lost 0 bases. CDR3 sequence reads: CASSLDPTGLSGANVLTF. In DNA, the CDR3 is TGCGCCAGCAGCTTGGATCCGACAGGGCTCTCTGGGGCCAACGTCCTGACTTTC.

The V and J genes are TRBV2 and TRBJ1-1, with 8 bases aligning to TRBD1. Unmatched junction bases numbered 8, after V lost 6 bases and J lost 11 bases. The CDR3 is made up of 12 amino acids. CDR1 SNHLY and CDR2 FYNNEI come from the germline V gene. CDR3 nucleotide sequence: TGTGCCAGCAGAGCAGACAGGGGCACGGCTTTCTTT. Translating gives CASRADRGTAFF.

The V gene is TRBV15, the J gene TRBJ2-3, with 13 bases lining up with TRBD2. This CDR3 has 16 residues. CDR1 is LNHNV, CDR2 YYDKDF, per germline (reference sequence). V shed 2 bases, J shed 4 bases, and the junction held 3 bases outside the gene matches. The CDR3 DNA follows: TGTGCCACCAGCAGACGGACTAGCGGGGGCGCAGATACGCAGTATTTT. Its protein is CATSRRTSGGADTQYF.

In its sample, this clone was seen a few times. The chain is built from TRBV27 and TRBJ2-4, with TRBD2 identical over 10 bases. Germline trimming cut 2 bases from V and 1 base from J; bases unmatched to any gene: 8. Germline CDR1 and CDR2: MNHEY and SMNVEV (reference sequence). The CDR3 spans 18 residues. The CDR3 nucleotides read TGTGCCAGCAGTTTAAAAGCGGGGGGGCCAGGGGCCAAAAACATTCAGTACTTC. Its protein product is CASSLKAGGPGAKNIQYF.

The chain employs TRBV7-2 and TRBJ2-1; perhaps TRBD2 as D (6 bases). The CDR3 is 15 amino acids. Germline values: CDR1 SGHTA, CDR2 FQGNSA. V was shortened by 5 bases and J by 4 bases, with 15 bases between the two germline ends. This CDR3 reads CASSPGVPDYNEQFF. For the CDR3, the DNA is TGTGCCAGCAGCCCGGGGGTACCGGATTACAATGAGCAGTTCTTC.

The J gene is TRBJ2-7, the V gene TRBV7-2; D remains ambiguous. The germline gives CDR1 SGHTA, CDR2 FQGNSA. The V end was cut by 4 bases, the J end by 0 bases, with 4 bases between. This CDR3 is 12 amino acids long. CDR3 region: CASSSSSYEQYF. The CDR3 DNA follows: TGTGCCAGCAGCTCGAGCTCCTACGAGCAGTACTTC. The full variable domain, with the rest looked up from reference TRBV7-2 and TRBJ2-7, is GAGVSQSPSNKVTEKGKDVELRCDPISGHTALYWYRQSLGQGLEFLIYFQGNSAPDKSGLPSDRFSAERTGGSVSTLTIQRTQQEDSAVYLCASSSSSYEQYFGPGTRLTVT.

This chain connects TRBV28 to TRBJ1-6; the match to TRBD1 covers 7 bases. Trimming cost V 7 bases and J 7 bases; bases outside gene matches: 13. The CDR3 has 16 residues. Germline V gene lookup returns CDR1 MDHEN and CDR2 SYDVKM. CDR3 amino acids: CASNLLSGTANSPLHF. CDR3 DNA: TGTGCCAGCAACCTACTATCCGGGACAGCCAATTCACCCCTCCACTTT. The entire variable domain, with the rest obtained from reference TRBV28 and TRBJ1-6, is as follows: DVKVTQSSRYLVKRTGEKVFLECVQDMDHENMFWYRQDPGLGLRLIYFSYDVKMKEKGDIPEGYSVSREKKERFSLILESASTNQTSMYLCASNLLSGTANSPLHFGNGTRLTVT.

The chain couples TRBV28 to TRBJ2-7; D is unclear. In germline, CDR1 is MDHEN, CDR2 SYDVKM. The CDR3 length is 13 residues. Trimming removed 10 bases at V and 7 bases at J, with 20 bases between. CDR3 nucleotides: TGTGCCACCTCCCCTCACGTGGGAAGGGAGCAGTACGTC. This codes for CATSPHVGREQYV.

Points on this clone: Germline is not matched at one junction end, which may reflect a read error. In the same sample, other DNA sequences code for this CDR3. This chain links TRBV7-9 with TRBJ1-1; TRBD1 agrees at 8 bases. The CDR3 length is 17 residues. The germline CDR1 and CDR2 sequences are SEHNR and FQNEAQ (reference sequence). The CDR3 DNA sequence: TGTGCCAGCAGCAGCACCTACTACAGGGGGATGAACACTGAAGCCTTCTTT. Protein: CASSSTYYRGMNTEAFF.